The 9 T cell receptor beta chains in this list originate from one sample, sequenced in a study of blood T cell repertoires in COVID-19. The assay was immunoSEQ multiplex PCR, and TCRdb's table has in-frame clones only and misses some. The table lists about 180,000 clones, 70% to 90% of them singletons, with over 9.5% in the top ten. The sequencing sample was made of peripheral blood. The origin of the receptors is a human donor with active or convalescent COVID-19. The donor label of this sample is uncertain.

V usage is TRBV6-5 and J usage is TRBJ2-1; D might be TRBD2 (6 bases). In germline, CDR1 is MNHEY, CDR2 SVGAGI. The germline V and J ends were trimmed by 7 bases and 4 bases, with 11 bases remaining between them. This CDR3 spans 13 amino acids. In nucleotides, the CDR3 is TGTGCCAGCAAGGAGGGCCGTTACAATGAGCAGTTCTTC. The encoded protein is CASKEGRYNEQFF.

V is TRBV25-1 and J is TRBJ1-5; 7 nucleotides agree with TRBD1. The length of the CDR3 is 17 residues. V shed 3 bases, J shed 2 bases, and the junction held 10 bases outside the gene matches. CDR1 is MGHDK, CDR2 SYGVNS, per germline. The CDR3 reads CASSDPSTGYGNQPQHF. CDR3 nucleotides: TGTGCCAGCAGTGATCCTTCGACAGGGTACGGCAATCAGCCCCAGCATTTT.

A single count supports this clone. This chain links TRBV9 with TRBJ2-7; maybe TRBD2 (6 bases). Trimming removed 3 bases from V and 2 bases from J, with 9 bases in between. This CDR3 is 13 amino acids long. CDR1 SGDLS and CDR2 YYNGEE come from the germline V gene. The CDR3 DNA follows: TGTGCCAGCAGCGCAGGAGGGGCCTACGAGCAGTACTTC. This translates into CASSAGGAYEQYF.

This clone was observed a few times. The chain joins TRBV19 to TRBJ1-6, with D possibly being TRBD1 (6 bases). V gave up 6 bases and J gave up 7 bases, with 13 bases separating them. This CDR3 is built from 14 residues. CDR1 and CDR2 from the germline V gene are LNHDA and SQIVND (reference sequence). CDR3 sequence reads: CASSQGRNNSPLHF. CDR3 coding DNA: TGTGCCAGTAGCCAGGGGCGCAACAATTCACCCCTCCACTTT.

V and J are TRBV12-3 or TRBV12-4 and TRBJ2-1; possible D gene TRBD2, 5 bases. V lost 11 bases and J lost 7, with 12 bases in between. This CDR3 region has 11 residues. The CDR3 DNA follows: TGTGCCTCCGGGGAGAGGAATGAGCAGTTCTTC. It translates to CASGERNEQFF.

This clone occurred once. Here the CDR3 reads CASSDNGQGRRTEAFF. The CDR3 nucleotides are TGTGCCAGCAGTGATAATGGACAGGGTCGACGCACTGAAGCTTTCTTT. The chain joins TRBV6-1 to TRBJ1-1, with 8 bases matching TRBD1. Germline CDR1 and CDR2: MNHNS and SASEGT. The CDR3 runs 16 residues. The V and J ends lost 3 bases and 4 bases, in that order; junction bases with no gene match: 10.

This chain joins TRBV11-2 and TRBJ2-3; a possible D gene is TRBD1 (5 bases). Germline assignment: CDR1 SGHAT and CDR2 FQNNGV. Trimming took 8 bases from V and 2 from J, leaving 14 bases between them. The CDR3 has 14 amino acids. The CDR3 here is CASGPRGPTDTQYF. Written as DNA, the CDR3 is TGTGCCAGCGGGCCTAGGGGTCCCACAGATACGCAGTATTTT.

Only one count was recorded for this clone. The chain links TRBV5-1 to TRBJ2-1; D perhaps matches TRBD2 (6 bases). The CDR3 is 15 residues long. The germline gives CDR1 SGHRS, CDR2 YFSETQ. Trimming took off 2 bases at V and 8 bases at J, with 17 bases between the two ends. CDR3 loop: CASSFTSSGSHEQFF. CDR3 DNA: TGCGCCAGCAGCTTTACTAGCAGCGGGTCTCATGAGCAGTTCTTC.

This rearrangement joins TRBV12-3 or TRBV12-4 to TRBJ1-2; no reliable D call. The length of the CDR3 is 12 residues. V was clipped by 6 bases and J by 6 bases, with 11 bases between them. CDR3 DNA: TGTGCCAGCAGCACGAGGAGCCATGGCTACACCTTC. It codes for CASSTRSHGYTF.